This is a list of T cell receptor beta chains from one sample in a study of blood T cell repertoires in COVID-19. Produced via immunoSEQ multiplex PCR; TCRdb's table is partial and in-frame only. The sample lists around 84,000 clones, around 80% occurring once. Sequencing was carried out using peripheral blood. These receptors came from a woman aged 40 to 49 with active or convalescent COVID-19. Each CDR3 is given with its conserved first and last residue. The D gene is left open where the match is weak. Not all rows give a size; the values are once, few, many and, for expanded clones, a class.

V	D	J	size	DNA	CDR3
TRBV4-3	TRBD1	TRBJ1-1	once	TGCGCCAGCAGCCAAGAAGACAGGGGGAGTGTTTGGGGTCGGAACACTGAAGCTTTCTTT	CASSQEDRGSVWGRNTEAFF
TRBV2	TRBD2	TRBJ2-5	NA	TGTGCCAGCAGTGAAGCGTCGACTAGCGGGGCGGAGACCCAGTACTTC	CASSEASTSGAETQYF
TRBV14	NA	TRBJ2-3	NA	TGTGCCAGCAGCCAAGGCGCCCTTGGCACAGATACGCAGTATTTT	CASSQGALGTDTQYF
TRBV28	TRBD1	TRBJ2-7	NA	TGTGCCAGCAGTTTGCCGGGACAGAACTACGAGCAGTACTTC	CASSLPGQNYEQYF
TRBV7-6	TRBD1	TRBJ2-7	NA	TGTGCCAGCAGCTTCAGGACAGGCAGCTCCTACGAGCAGTACTTC	CASSFRTGSSYEQYF
TRBV2	NA	TRBJ1-3	NA	TGTGCCAGCAGGGCCGACGGGGGTGGAAACACCATATATTTT	CASRADGGGNTIYF
TRBV7-3	TRBD1	TRBJ1-2	NA	TGTGCCAGCAGCCAGGGACAGGGCAACTATGGCTACACCTTC	CASSQGQGNYGYTF
TRBV3-1/TRBV3-2	NA	TRBJ2-7	NA	TGTGCCAGCAGCCAAGATTCGGGGCGGGGATCCTACGAGCAGTACTTC	CASSQDSGRGSYEQYF
TRBV7-3	TRBD2	TRBJ2-3	NA	TGTGCCAGCAGCTTAAAGCCATTTGGACTAGCGGGCGTATCTAGCACAGATACGCAGTATTTT	CASSLKPFGLAGVSSTDTQYF
TRBV28	NA	TRBJ1-2	NA	TGTGCCAGCAGCATAACAGGGTTCCAACCTAACTATGGCTACACCTTC	CASSITGFQPNYGYTF
TRBV7-2	NA	TRBJ2-5	NA	TGTGCCAGCAGCCCCAACCAGGAGACCCAGTACTTC	CASSPNQETQYF
TRBV4-3	NA	TRBJ2-7	few	TGCGCCAGCAGCCAAGATGCCGGTTGGACGGGGCGGGGGCAGTACTTC	CASSQDAGWTGRGQYF
TRBV7-3	TRBD1	TRBJ1-1	NA	TGTGCCAGCAGCTCGGGGACAGGAAAGCTGAACACTGAAGCTTTCTTT	CASSSGTGKLNTEAFF
TRBV4-3	NA	TRBJ2-7	NA	TGCGCCAGCAGCCAAGAGCAGACTGGTTCCTACGAGCAGTACTTC	CASSQEQTGSYEQYF
TRBV6-6	NA	TRBJ2-1	NA	TGTGCCAGCAGTTACCCGCGGCAGAGCTCCTACAATGAGCAGTTCTTC	CASSYPRQSSYNEQFF
TRBV6-5	TRBD2	TRBJ2-1	NA	TGTGCCAGCAGTTACGGCGGGGGGGTTTACAATGAGCAGTTCTTC	CASSYGGGVYNEQFF
TRBV18	NA	TRBJ2-5	NA	TGTGCCAGCTCACCGAATCCAGGGTTTCAAGAGACCCAGTACTTC	CASSPNPGFQETQYF
TRBV9	TRBD2	TRBJ2-3	NA	TGTGCCAGCAGCGTAGGGGCTAGCGGTGGTGGTACAGATACGCAGTATTTT	CASSVGASGGGTDTQYF
TRBV30	TRBD2	TRBJ2-1	once	TGTGCCACTAAGCCGGCTAGCGGGGGTGAGCAGTTCTTC	CATKPASGGEQFF
TRBV30	TRBD1	TRBJ1-3	NA	TGTGCCTGGAGTTTGACAGGGTCTGGAAACACCATATATTTT	CAWSLTGSGNTIYF
TRBV18	NA	TRBJ2-2	NA	TGTGCCAGCTCACCAGACCTTATCGGGATCGGGGAGCTGTTTTTT	CASSPDLIGIGELFF
TRBV6-5	TRBD1	TRBJ1-4	NA	TGTGCCAGCAGTTACTCGGGACAGGGGGCGGGCGAAAAACTGTTTTTT	CASSYSGQGAGEKLFF
TRBV9	TRBD1	TRBJ2-1	NA	TGTGCCAGCAGCGTAGGACAGGGCCCGGACAATGAGCAGTTCTTC	CASSVGQGPDNEQFF
TRBV6-5	TRBD1	TRBJ1-5	NA	TGTGCCAGCAGGCAAACAGGGGTGGTTCAGCCCCAGCATTTT	CASRQTGVVQPQHF
TRBV5-1	NA	TRBJ2-1	NA	TGCGCCAGCAGCCTAAGCTCCTACAATGAGCAGTTCTTC	CASSLSSYNEQFF
TRBV20-1	NA	TRBJ2-2	NA	TGCAGTGCTAGTGTACGGAGCACCGGGGAGCTGTTTTTT	CSASVRSTGELFF
TRBV5-1	NA	TRBJ2-5	NA	TGCGCCAGCACGGAACAGCAAGAGACCCAGTACTTC	CASTEQQETQYF
TRBV19	NA	TRBJ2-5	NA	TGTGCCAGTAGCCTACAGGGCGGGGAGACCCAGTACTTC	CASSLQGGETQYF
TRBV7-3	NA	TRBJ2-7	NA	TGTGCCAGCAGCTTAGGCTCCCCAGACTCCTACGAGCAGTACTTC	CASSLGSPDSYEQYF
TRBV28	NA	TRBJ1-2	NA	TGTGCCAGCAGTTTCGTGAGGTCCTTGGCCGGCTACACCTTC	CASSFVRSLAGYTF
TRBV27	NA	TRBJ2-3	few	TGTGCCAGCAGTTTACGGGGGGATACGCAGTATTTT	CASSLRGDTQYF
TRBV7-2	TRBD2	TRBJ2-7	NA	TGTGCCAGCAGCACCCCCGGGGGAGGGCACTACGAGCAGTACTTC	CASSTPGGGHYEQYF